The 6 T cell receptor beta chains reported below all come from one sample, sequenced in a study of T cell changes during pregnancy in multiple sclerosis. Clones were read by immunoSEQ multiplex PCR, and TCRdb kept only the in-frame ones, dropping some. The sample gives 20,000 to 25,000 clones, around 85% of which show up once; around a sixth is in the top ten. The sample consisted of CD8+ T cells from peripheral blood mononuclear cells, taken in the first trimester of pregnancy. The receptors shown here come from a female donor in good health, enrolled as a control in a pregnancy study.

The chain carries TRBV9 and TRBJ2-5; D perhaps matches TRBD1 (5 bases). Germline V lookup: CDR1 SGDLS, CDR2 YYNGEE. This CDR3 is 15 amino acids long. The ends were cut back, 0 bases at V and 0 bases at J, with 9 bases in the middle. The CDR3 sequence is CASSVGKGYQETQYF. CDR3 DNA: TGTGCCAGCAGCGTAGGCAAGGGGTACCAAGAGACCCAGTACTTC.

The chain uses TRBV27 and TRBJ1-1, with 7 bases identical to TRBD1. CDR1 MNHEY and CDR2 SMNVEV come from the germline V gene (reference sequence). The CDR3 spans 15 residues. Trimming removed 5 bases from V and 5 bases from J; junction bases left unmatched: 11. The chain's CDR3 is CASSLLPTGRTEAFF. The CDR3 nucleotides are TGTGCCAGCAGTCTCCTCCCGACAGGGAGAACTGAAGCTTTCTTT.

This clone is a singleton in its sample. The V call is TRBV9, the J call TRBJ2-3; D is ambiguous. V was pared by 0 bases and J by 1 base, with 3 bases between. The length of the CDR3 is 13 residues. CDR1 and CDR2 from the germline V gene are SGDLS and YYNGEE. The CDR3 reads CASSVAGTDTQYF. As DNA, the CDR3 is TGTGCCAGCAGCGTAGCTGGCACAGATACGCAGTATTTT.

The chain has TRBV5-1 and TRBJ2-3; 7 bases agree with TRBD1. This CDR3 has 15 residues. CDR1 is SGHRS, CDR2 YFSETQ, per germline. V lost 4 bases to trimming and J lost 0 bases; unmatched junction nucleotides: 5. The CDR3 loop is CASSLGTASTDTQYF. CDR3 sequence (DNA): TGCGCCAGCAGCCTCGGGACAGCCAGCACAGATACGCAGTATTTT.

The V call is TRBV6-4, the J call TRBJ2-2; TRBD1 might be the D (5 bases). The CDR3 sequence is 14 residues long. Germline values: CDR1 MRHNA, CDR2 SNTAGT. The ends were cut back, 2 bases at V and 4 bases at J, with 8 bases in the middle. The CDR3 coding sequence is TGTGCCAGCAGTGACGCGGACACCACCGGGGAGCTGTTTTTT. This encodes CASSDADTTGELFF.

This CDR3 is CASSNKIRGEAKNIQYF. In nucleotides, the CDR3 is TGTGCCAGTAGTAATAAAATTCGCGGGGAAGCCAAAAACATTCAGTACTTC. This chain connects TRBV19 to TRBJ2-4, with D maybe TRBD2 (6 bases). The germline V gene encodes CDR1 LNHDA and CDR2 SQIVND (reference sequence). This CDR3 has 17 residues. The V end lost 4 bases, the J end lost 0 bases, and 16 bases lay between the germline ends.